A single sample gave rise to the 6 T cell receptor beta chains below, sequenced in a study of blood T cells in healthy people across ages. The authors ran a second PCR of about 7 to 11 cycles using a sample-barcoded 5' primer and a J-beta primer mix. TCRdb analysed the 5' RACE reads with MiXCR anew, one entry per CDR3 protein. This sample has about a million distinct CDR3 sequences; about two fifths occur once, and the top ten carry around 13%. Sample: blood. Every receptor here comes from a man in his late teens or twenties in good health.

The table lists this clonotype with a few counts. The V gene is TRBV6-5, the J gene TRBJ2-7; D remains ambiguous. Germline V gene lookup returns CDR1 MNHEY and CDR2 SVGAGI. The CDR3 runs to 13 residues. The V end was cut by 5 bases, the J end by 7 bases, with 15 bases between. CDR3 nucleotides: TGTGCCAGCAGTGTGTATAAGGGTCGGGAGCAGTACTTC. Translation: CASSVYKGREQYF.

The CDR3 DNA is TGTGCCAGCACCCCACCAAGCCAAAGGGGTTCCGAGCAGTACTTC. Amino acid sequence: CASTPPSQRGSEQYF. The chain carries TRBV6-2 or TRBV6-3 and TRBJ2-4; maybe TRBD1 (5 bases). The J call may be faulty, since TRBJ2-7 better matches the DNA end. CDR1 is MNHEY, CDR2 SVGEGT, per germline. The CDR3 totals 15 residues.

The sample holds a few counts of this clonotype. The chain uses TRBV3-1 and TRBJ2-7; 7 positions match TRBD2. Germline CDR1 is LGHDT and CDR2 is YNNKEL (reference sequence). V was clipped by 4 bases and J by 2 bases; unmatched bases: 5. CDR3 length: 14 residues. The CDR3 sequence is CASSRAGNAYEQYF. CDR3 in DNA: TGTGCCAGCAGCCGAGCGGGGAACGCCTACGAGCAGTACTTC.

This chain uses TRBV25-1 with TRBJ1-5, with a weak D call TRBD1 (5 bases). CDR1 and CDR2 (germline): MGHDK, SYGVNS. With 1 base removed from V and 5 bases from J, the gap between germline ends came to 9 bases. The CDR3 sequence is 14 residues long. Here the CDR3 reads CASSEWGRDQPQHF. The CDR3 region has the DNA TGTGCCAGCAGTGAATGGGGCAGGGATCAGCCCCAGCATTTT.

The rearrangement uses TRBV7-9 and TRBJ2-5, with a tentative D call TRBD2 (6 bases). The germline V gene encodes CDR1 SEHNR and CDR2 FQNEAQ (reference sequence). The V gene lost 7 bases and the J gene lost 1 base, with 10 bases spanning the gap. The CDR3 is 13 residues long. The CDR3, as DNA: TGTGCCAGCATCGGGGGACTCCAAGAGACCCAGTACTTC. Translating gives CASIGGLQETQYF.

In its sample, this clonotype was seen many times. The chain links TRBV6-5 to TRBJ1-5; D not certain. CDR1 and CDR2 (germline): MNHEY, SVGAGI. This CDR3 is built from 13 residues. Trimming left V 6 bases short and J 0 bases short, with 6 bases between. The CDR3 DNA is TGTGCCAGCAGCCCGAATAGCAATCAGCCCCAGCATTTT. Protein: CASSPNSNQPQHF.